Listed below are T cell receptor beta chains from one sample, sequenced in a study of response to subunit inactivated influenza vaccine. A single record per CDR3 protein comes from TCRdb applying MiXCR to the RT-PCR reads. The sample lists under 750,000 distinct CDR3 sequences, roughly 10% occurring once. Sequences were derived from PBMCs from blood, sampled on the day of vaccination. The receptors were sampled from a man aged 45-65 years who received an inactivated influenza vaccine. Both conserved end residues are trimmed from each CDR3.

J,length,V,CDR3
TRBJ2-3,11,TRBV20-1,SAAGTITDTQY
TRBJ2-5,12,TRBV7-6,ASSLRAVQETQY
TRBJ1-5,13,TRBV5-6,ASSLGPGDDQPQH
TRBJ2-7,9,TRBV20-1,SAPQYYEQY
TRBJ2-3,12,TRBV29-1,SVELPSGVDTQY
TRBJ2-2,15,TRBV6-1,ASSVYVGGPNTGELF
TRBJ2-3,13,TRBV27,ASSPQGIGTDTQY
TRBJ2-6,16,TRBV6-1,ASSDQPGGTSGANVLT
TRBJ2-1,9,TRBV29-1,SGKLRGEQF
TRBJ2-4,18,TRBV28,ASSLPSAGQLGIAKNIQY